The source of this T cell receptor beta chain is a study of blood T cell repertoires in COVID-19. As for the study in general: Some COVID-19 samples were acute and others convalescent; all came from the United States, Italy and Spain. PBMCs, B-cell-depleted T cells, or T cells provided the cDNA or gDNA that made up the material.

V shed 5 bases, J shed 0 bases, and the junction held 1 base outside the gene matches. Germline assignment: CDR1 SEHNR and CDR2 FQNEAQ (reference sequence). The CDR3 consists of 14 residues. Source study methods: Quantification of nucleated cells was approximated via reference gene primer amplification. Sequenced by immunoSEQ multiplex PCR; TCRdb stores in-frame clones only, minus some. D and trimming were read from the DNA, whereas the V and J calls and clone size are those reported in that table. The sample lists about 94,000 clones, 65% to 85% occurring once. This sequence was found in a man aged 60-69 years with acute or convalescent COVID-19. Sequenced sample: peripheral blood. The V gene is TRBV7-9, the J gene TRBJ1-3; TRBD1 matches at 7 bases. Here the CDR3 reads CASSRQGSGNTIYF. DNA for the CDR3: TGTGCCAGCAGCCGACAGGGCTCTGGAAACACCATATATTTT. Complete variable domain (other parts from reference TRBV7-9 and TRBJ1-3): DTGVSQNPRHKITKRGQNVTFRCDPISEHNRLYWYRQTLGQGPEFLTYFQNEAQLEKSRLLSDRFSAERPKGSFSTLEIQRTEQGDSAMYLCASSRQGSGNTIYFGEGSWLTVV.